This TCR beta chain emerged from a study of shared clonotypes between healthy human individuals. Findings and caveats of the study: Collection of samples was limited to blood; tissue repertoires likely differ.

V was pared by 6 bases and J by 3 bases, with 4 bases of the junction left unmatched. This CDR3 contains 14 residues. CDR1 and CDR2 from the germline V gene are MDHEN and SYDVKM. The deep-level immunoSEQ assay was used. The protocol was immunoSEQ multiplex PCR, while the TCRdb copy is restricted to in-frame clones and leaves out a portion. The table has about 1 million clones, 75% to 85% seen once. For this clone: Its cognate antigen is unknown.

This sequence was found in a man aged 18 to 29 in good health. Some clones in this sample may be carry-over from other donors' samples. The chain carries TRBV28 and TRBJ2-7, with 11 bases lining up with TRBD2. Input material: memory CD4+ T cells from PBMCs. Indicated subset: CD45RA-negative fraction. The CDR3 region is CASRSTSGNYEQYF. CDR3 in DNA: TGTGCCAGCAGGTCGACTAGCGGGAACTACGAGCAGTACTTC.